These 17 T cell receptor beta chains were sequenced from one sample in a study of T cell responses to AZD1222 COVID-19 vaccine. Repertoires were generated with immunoSEQ multiplex PCR, while TCRdb's copy carries only in-frame clones and drops some. Of tens of thousands of clones listed, 70% to 90% are singletons. Sequenced here: peripheral blood, sampled on day 0 of AZD1222 vaccination. The receptor set was obtained from an adult in good health.

This chain uses TRBV6-5 with TRBJ2-1, with D perhaps matching TRBD1 (6 bases). Trimming stripped 6 bases from V and 4 bases from J, with 10 bases between. Germline CDR1 is MNHEY and CDR2 is SVGAGI. The CDR3 totals 13 residues. For the CDR3, the DNA is TGTGCCAGCAGAAAGACAGGTTACAATGAGCAGTTCTTC. Translation: CASRKTGYNEQFF.

The chain recombines TRBV11-2 with TRBJ2-1; tentatively, D is TRBD2 (5 bases). CDR1 and CDR2 (germline): SGHAT, FQNNGV. The CDR3 spans 15 residues. V was pared by 5 bases and J by 2 bases, with 13 bases between. Here the CDR3 reads CASSPPFGAYNEQFF. For the CDR3, the DNA is TGTGCCAGCAGCCCACCGTTCGGGGCCTACAATGAGCAGTTCTTC.

This clone was observed a single time. CDR3 in amino acids: CASSLRAEQYF. As DNA, the CDR3 is TGTGCCAGCAGCCTGAGAGCGGAGCAGTACTTC. The rearrangement joins TRBV7-2 to TRBJ2-7; D remains ambiguous. Deletions cut 5 bases from V and 7 bases from J, with 9 bases between. Germline assignment: CDR1 SGHTA and CDR2 FQGNSA. The CDR3 covers 11 residues.

V gene TRBV6-1 combines with J gene TRBJ1-3; D is unresolved. The V end was cut by 1 base, the J end by 1 base, with 8 bases between. From germline, CDR1 is MNHNS and CDR2 SASEGT. CDR3 size: 15 residues. The CDR3 region is CASSEEGRSGNTIYF. DNA for the CDR3: TGTGCCAGCAGTGAAGAAGGGCGTTCTGGAAACACCATATATTTT.

The V call is TRBV29-1, the J call TRBJ1-4; 8 nucleotides align to TRBD1. The germline V gene encodes CDR1 SQVTM and CDR2 ANQGSEA. This CDR3 region has 14 residues. Unmatched junction bases numbered 9, after V lost 4 bases and J lost 8 bases. The CDR3: CSVGTGFWGEKLFF. The CDR3 DNA sequence: TGCAGCGTTGGGACAGGGTTTTGGGGAGAAAAACTGTTTTTT.

The chain recombines TRBV10-1 with TRBJ1-2; 8 bases line up with TRBD1. The CDR3 has 13 residues. V shed 2 bases, J shed 7 bases, and the junction held 3 bases outside the gene matches. Germline V gene data show CDR1 as WNHNN and CDR2 as SYGVQD (reference sequence). In DNA, the CDR3 is TGCGCCAGCAGTGAGGACAGGGGAGGTGGCTACACCTTC. Translated: CASSEDRGGGYTF.

The gene calls are TRBV2 and TRBJ2-1, with TRBD2 as a possible D gene (6 bases). CDR3 size: 14 residues. From germline, CDR1 is SNHLY and CDR2 FYNNEI. V was clipped by 4 bases and J by 6 bases, with 13 bases between them. The CDR3 DNA is TGTGCCAGCAGTGCGGGGGAGGCAAGCAATGAGCAGTTCTTC. This sequence encodes CASSAGEASNEQFF. Full variable domain (missing parts from reference TRBV2 and TRBJ2-1): EPEVTQTPSHQVTQMGQEVILRCVPISNHLYFYWYRQILGQKVEFLVSFYNNEISEKSEIFDDQFSVERPDGSNFTLKIRSTKLEDSAMYFCASSAGEASNEQFFGPGTRLTVL.

This clone has only a few counts. This chain links TRBV5-4 with TRBJ2-6; TRBD1 matches at 9 bases. The V gene end was trimmed by 0 bases and the J gene end by 0 bases; junction bases not matched to a gene: 7. There are 19 residues in the CDR3. CDR1 and CDR2 (germline): SGHNT, YYREEE (reference sequence). The CDR3 sequence: CASSLGGGTGTSGANVLTF. DNA for the CDR3: TGTGCCAGCAGCTTGGGAGGGGGGACAGGGACCTCTGGGGCCAACGTCCTGACTTTC.

This chain joins TRBV11-2 and TRBJ1-2; tentatively, D is TRBD1 (6 bases). Trimming took off 1 base at V and 3 bases at J, with 6 bases between the two ends. Germline CDR1 and CDR2: SGHAT and FQNNGV. CDR3 length: 13 residues. The CDR3 nucleotides are TGTGCCAGCAGCTTAGGACAGGACTATGGCTACACCTTC. As protein: CASSLGQDYGYTF. Filled out from reference TRBV11-2 and TRBJ1-2, the complete variable domain reads EAGVAQSPRYKIIEKRQSVAFWCNPISGHATLYWYQQILGQGPKLLIQFQNNGVVDDSQLPKDRFSAERLKGVDSTLKIQPAKLEDSAVYLCASSLGQDYGYTFGSGTRLTVV.

This chain connects TRBV7-9 to TRBJ2-1; 14 bases are a match to TRBD2. The CDR3 consists of 15 residues. The trim removed 5 bases at V and 7 bases at J, leaving 4 bases unmatched. Germline CDR1 SEHNR, CDR2 FQNEAQ (reference sequence). The CDR3 DNA reads TGTGCCAGCAGCAAGGGACTAGCGGGAGTTAATGAGCAGTTCTTC. It specifies CASSKGLAGVNEQFF. The full variable domain, completed using reference TRBV7-9 and TRBJ2-1, is DTGVSQNPRHKITKRGQNVTFRCDPISEHNRLYWYRQTLGQGPEFLTYFQNEAQLEKSRLLSDRFSAERPKGSFSTLEIQRTEQGDSAMYLCASSKGLAGVNEQFFGPGTRLTVL.

The rearrangement joins TRBV5-8 to TRBJ2-1, with D possibly TRBD1 on 6 matching bases. The CDR3 covers 15 residues. Germline-derived CDR1 and CDR2 are SGHTS and YDEGEE. With 4 bases removed from V and 9 bases from J, the gap between germline ends came to 20 bases. The CDR3 spells CASSPGTIVGGEQFF. The DNA of the CDR3 is TGTGCCAGCAGCCCCGGGACAATCGTAGGTGGTGAGCAGTTCTTC.

V usage is TRBV29-1 and J usage is TRBJ1-2; 10 bases are a match to TRBD1. V was clipped by 6 bases and J by 4 bases; unmatched bases: 5. The CDR3 spans 13 residues. Germline assignment: CDR1 SQVTM and CDR2 ANQGSEA. The CDR3 sequence: CSVARDRGYGYTF. The CDR3 nucleotides read TGCAGCGTCGCCCGGGACAGGGGCTATGGCTACACCTTC.

The V and J genes are TRBV10-2 and TRBJ2-3, with D tentatively TRBD2 (6 bases). This CDR3 region has 13 residues. The germline gives CDR1 WSHSY, CDR2 SAAADI. Trimming took 8 bases from V and 2 from J, leaving 11 bases between them. The CDR3 loop is CASGDFNTDTQYF. In DNA, the CDR3 is TGCGCCAGCGGGGACTTTAACACAGATACGCAGTATTTT.

The chain joins TRBV6-4 to TRBJ2-7; 8 bases are shared with TRBD1. The germline CDR1 and CDR2 sequences are MRHNA and SNTAGT. With 6 bases clipped from V and 2 bases from J, the junction kept 6 bases outside the gene matches. The CDR3 covers 14 residues. CDR3: CASRPGQETYEQYF. CDR3 DNA sequence: TGTGCCAGCAGGCCGGGACAGGAGACCTACGAGCAGTACTTC.

The chain couples TRBV28 to TRBJ1-5, with TRBD1 matching 7 bases. This CDR3 has 16 amino acids. The ends lost 3 bases at V and 7 bases at J; junction bases unmatched: 12. Per the germline V gene, CDR1 is MDHEN and CDR2 is SYDVKM. The CDR3 reads CASSLLRQGSDQPQHF. The CDR3 DNA reads TGTGCCAGCAGTTTGCTCCGACAGGGATCGGACCAGCCCCAGCATTTT.

V usage is TRBV28 and J usage is TRBJ2-1; 8 nucleotides line up with TRBD2. CDR3 length: 17 amino acids. Germline loops: CDR1 MDHEN, CDR2 SYDVKM. The V and J ends lost 4 bases and 4 bases, in that order; junction bases with no gene match: 12. The CDR3 DNA is TGTGCCAGCAGTTCCTCCCGGGTTAGCGGGGTATACAATGAGCAGTTCTTC. It codes for CASSSSRVSGVYNEQFF.

This chain connects TRBV11-3 to TRBJ2-1, with 11 bases fitting TRBD1. This CDR3 is 16 amino acids long. V dropped 5 bases and J dropped 7; count of bases not matched to a gene: 10. The germline gives CDR1 SGHNT, CDR2 YENEEA. The CDR3 coding sequence is TGTGCCAGCAGCACGTTTGGACAGGGGGCAGGTAATGAGCAGTTCTTC. Translating it yields CASSTFGQGAGNEQFF.